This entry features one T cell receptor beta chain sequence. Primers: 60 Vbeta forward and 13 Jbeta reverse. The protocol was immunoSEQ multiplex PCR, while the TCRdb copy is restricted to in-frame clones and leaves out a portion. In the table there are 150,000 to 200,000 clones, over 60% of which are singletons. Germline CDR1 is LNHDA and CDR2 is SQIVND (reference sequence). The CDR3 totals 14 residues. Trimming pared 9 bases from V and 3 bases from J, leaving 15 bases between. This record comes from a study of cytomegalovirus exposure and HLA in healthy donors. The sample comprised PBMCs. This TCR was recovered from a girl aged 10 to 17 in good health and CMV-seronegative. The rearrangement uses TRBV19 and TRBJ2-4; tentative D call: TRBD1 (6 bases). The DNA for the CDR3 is TGTGCCAGCGGACAGCCTAATGTCAAAAACATTCAGTACTTC. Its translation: CASGQPNVKNIQYF.